This T cell receptor (beta chain) appears in the sequencing data of a study of beta chain features in type 1 diabetes. Study conclusions and caveats: Among all four CD4+ subsets, Type 1 diabetes patients had TCRB CDR3s that were moderately but significantly shorter. Insertions at VDJ junctions were less frequent in type 1 diabetes patients. These patients also deleted more nucleotides at the same junctions.

Sorting gave populations that all exceeded 95% purity. The CDR3 length is 12 residues. Germline V gene sequence: CDR1 ENHRY, CDR2 SYGVKD. V gave up 2 bases and J gave up 10 bases, with 6 bases separating them. Sequenced material consisted of expressed TCRB transcripts (all of the isolated RNA was reverse transcribed). Profiling relied on immunoSEQ multiplex PCR, and the TCRdb table lists in-frame clones only, not all of them. This sample has some 700,000 clones, with around 15% found just once. Worth noting for this clone: Its antigen is unknown.

The sample consisted of naive CD4+ T cells from blood. The clonotype was recovered from a man aged 18-30 years with type 1 diabetes. V is TRBV10-3 and J is TRBJ1-6; a weak D match, TRBD1 (5 bases). The CDR3 region has the DNA TGTGCCATCAGTGAGGGGACCTCACCCCTCCACTTT. It encodes CAISEGTSPLHF.